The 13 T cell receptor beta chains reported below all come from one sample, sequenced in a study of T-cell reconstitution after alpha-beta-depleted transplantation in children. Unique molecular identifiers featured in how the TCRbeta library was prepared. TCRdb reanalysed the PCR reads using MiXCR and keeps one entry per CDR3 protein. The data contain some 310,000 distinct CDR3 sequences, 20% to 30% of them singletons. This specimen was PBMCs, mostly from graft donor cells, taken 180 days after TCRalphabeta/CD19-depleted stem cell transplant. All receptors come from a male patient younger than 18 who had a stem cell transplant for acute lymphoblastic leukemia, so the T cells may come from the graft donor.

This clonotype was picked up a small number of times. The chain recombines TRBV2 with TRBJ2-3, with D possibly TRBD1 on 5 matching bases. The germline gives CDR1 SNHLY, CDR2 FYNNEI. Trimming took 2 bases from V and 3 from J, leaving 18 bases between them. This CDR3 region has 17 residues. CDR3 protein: CASSEPETFGATDTQYF. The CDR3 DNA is TGTGCCAGCAGTGAACCTGAAACTTTTGGGGCTACAGATACGCAGTATTTT. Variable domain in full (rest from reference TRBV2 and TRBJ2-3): EPEVTQTPSHQVTQMGQEVILRCVPISNHLYFYWYRQILGQKVEFLVSFYNNEISEKSEIFDDQFSVERPDGSNFTLKIRSTKLEDSAMYFCASSEPETFGATDTQYFGPGTRLTVL.

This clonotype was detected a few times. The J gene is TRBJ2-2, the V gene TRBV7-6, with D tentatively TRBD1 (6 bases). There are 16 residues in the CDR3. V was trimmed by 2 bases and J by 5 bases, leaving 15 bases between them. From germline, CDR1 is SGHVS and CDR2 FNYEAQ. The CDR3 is CASSLYWGQNTGELFF. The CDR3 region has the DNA TGTGCCAGCAGCTTATACTGGGGACAAAATACCGGGGAGCTGTTTTTT.

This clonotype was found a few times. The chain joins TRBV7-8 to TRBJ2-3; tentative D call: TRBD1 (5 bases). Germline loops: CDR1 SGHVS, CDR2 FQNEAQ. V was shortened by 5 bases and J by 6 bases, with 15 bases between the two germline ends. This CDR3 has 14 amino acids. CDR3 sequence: CASSPYRLQDTQYF. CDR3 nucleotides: TGTGCCAGCAGCCCGTACAGGCTCCAGGATACGCAGTATTTT. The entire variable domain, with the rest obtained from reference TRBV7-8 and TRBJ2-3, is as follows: GAGVSQSPRYKVAKRGQDVALRCDPISGHVSLFWYQQALGQGPEFLTYFQNEAQLDKSGLPSDRFFAERPEGSVSTLKIQRTQQEDSAVYLCASSPYRLQDTQYFGPGTRLTVL.

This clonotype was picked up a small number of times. CDR3 sequence reads: CASSTGSLAAKSTDTQYF. CDR3 bases: TGCGCCAGCAGCACAGGGTCGCTAGCGGCGAAAAGCACAGATACGCAGTATTTT. The rearrangement joins TRBV5-1 to TRBJ2-3, with D possibly matching TRBD2 (7 bases). CDR3 length: 18 residues. Germline V gene sequence: CDR1 SGHRS, CDR2 YFSETQ. V lost 4 bases and J lost 0, with 21 bases in between.

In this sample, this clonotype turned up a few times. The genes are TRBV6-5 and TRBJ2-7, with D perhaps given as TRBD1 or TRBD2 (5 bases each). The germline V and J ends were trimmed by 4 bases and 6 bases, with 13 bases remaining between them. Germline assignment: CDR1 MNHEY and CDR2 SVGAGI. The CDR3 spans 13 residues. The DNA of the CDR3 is TGTGCCAGCAGTTTACTCCGAGGGGCCGAGCAGTACTTC. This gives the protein CASSLLRGAEQYF.

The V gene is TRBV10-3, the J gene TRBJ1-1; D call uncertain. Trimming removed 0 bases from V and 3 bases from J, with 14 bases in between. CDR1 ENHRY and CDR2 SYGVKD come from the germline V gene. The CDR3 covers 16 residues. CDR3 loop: CAISESAGSGYTEAFF. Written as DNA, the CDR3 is TGTGCCATCAGTGAGTCCGCGGGGAGTGGTTACACTGAAGCTTTCTTT.

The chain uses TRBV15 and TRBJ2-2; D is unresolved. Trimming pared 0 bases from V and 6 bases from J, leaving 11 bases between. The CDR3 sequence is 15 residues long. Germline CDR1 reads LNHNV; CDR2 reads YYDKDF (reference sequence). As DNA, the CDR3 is TGTGCCACCAGCAGAGATAGCAACGTAGCCGGGGAGCTGTTTTTT. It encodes CATSRDSNVAGELFF.

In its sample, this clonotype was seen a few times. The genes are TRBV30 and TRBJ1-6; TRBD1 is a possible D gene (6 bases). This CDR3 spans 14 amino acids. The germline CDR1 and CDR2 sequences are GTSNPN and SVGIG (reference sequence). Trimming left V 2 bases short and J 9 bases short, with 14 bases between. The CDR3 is CAWSSGGRSSPLHF. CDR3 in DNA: TGTGCCTGGAGTTCTGGGGGCAGGAGTTCACCCCTCCACTTT.

The CDR3 is CASSSWGGVVNEQYF. The CDR3 DNA reads TGTGCCAGCAGTTCCTGGGGAGGGGTTGTGAACGAGCAGTACTTC. The chain uses TRBV7-9 and TRBJ2-7, with 7 bases fitting TRBD2. The J segment lost 5 bases and the V segment lost 6 bases, leaving 13 bases of the junction unmatched. The length of the CDR3 is 15 residues. CDR1 is SEHNR, CDR2 FQNEAQ, per germline (reference sequence).

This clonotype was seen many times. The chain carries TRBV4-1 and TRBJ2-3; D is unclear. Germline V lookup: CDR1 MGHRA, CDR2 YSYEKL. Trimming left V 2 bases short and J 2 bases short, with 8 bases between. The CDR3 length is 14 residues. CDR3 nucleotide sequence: TGCGCCAGCAGCCAACCGACGGTCACAGATACGCAGTATTTT. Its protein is CASSQPTVTDTQYF.

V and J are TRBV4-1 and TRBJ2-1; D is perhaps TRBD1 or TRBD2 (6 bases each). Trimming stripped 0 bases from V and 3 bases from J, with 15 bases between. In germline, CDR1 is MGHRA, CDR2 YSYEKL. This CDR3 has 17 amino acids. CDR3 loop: CASSQEGGQAIYNEQFF. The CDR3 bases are TGCGCCAGCAGCCAAGAAGGGGGGCAGGCGATCTACAATGAGCAGTTCTTC.

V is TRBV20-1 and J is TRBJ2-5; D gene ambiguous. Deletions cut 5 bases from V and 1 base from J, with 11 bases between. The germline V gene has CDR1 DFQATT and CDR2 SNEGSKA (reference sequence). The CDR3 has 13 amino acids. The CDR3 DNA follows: TGCAGTGCTTACCTCCCTAGCCAAGAGACCCAGTACTTC. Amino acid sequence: CSAYLPSQETQYF.

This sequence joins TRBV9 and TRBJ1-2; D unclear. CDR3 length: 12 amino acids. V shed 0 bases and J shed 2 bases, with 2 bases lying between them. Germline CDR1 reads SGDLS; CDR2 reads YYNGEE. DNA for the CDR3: TGTGCCAGCAGCGTAGGGAACTATGGCTACACCTTC. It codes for CASSVGNYGYTF.